The entry below describes one T cell receptor beta chain. Authors' processing steps: The assay estimated nucleated cells by amplifying reference gene primers. Only in-frame clones appear in the TCRdb table, and some are missing; sequencing was by immunoSEQ multiplex PCR. The D gene and trimming were derived from the DNA, and the V and J assignments and clone size from that table. The sample carries about 70,000 clones, around 81% recorded once. The data were taken from a study of blood T cell repertoires in COVID-19. Study overall: The study drew acute and convalescent COVID-19 samples from the United States, Italy and Spain. T cells, B-cell-depleted T cells, or PBMCs supplied cDNA or gDNA.

The CDR3 covers 19 residues. V dropped 4 bases and J dropped 0; count of bases not matched to a gene: 14. Germline V gives CDR1 MDHEN, CDR2 SYDVKM. The clonotype originates from a woman in her seventies with acute or convalescent COVID-19. Sequencing used peripheral blood. The chain is built from TRBV28 and TRBJ1-5, with 8 bases aligning to TRBD1. Here the CDR3 reads CASSSLPGTGDYSNQPQHF. As DNA, the CDR3 is TGTGCCAGCAGTTCCCTTCCCGGGACAGGAGACTATAGCAATCAGCCCCAGCATTTT.